This T cell receptor (beta chain) was captured by sequencing in a study of T cell repertoires in cytomegalovirus infection. With regard to this clonotype: Its target is unknown.

CDR1 is MGHRA and CDR2 is YSYEKL in the germline V gene. The CDR3 loop spans 13 amino acids. V lost 3 bases, J lost 1 base, and 6 bases lay in between. TCRdb itself ran the reads through MiXCR, one entry per CDR3 protein. The sample yields approximately 100,000 distinct CDR3 sequences, around 31% seen once. Study conclusions and caveats: The ex vivo response was dominated by HLA-C-restricted CMV-specific TCR beta clonotypes.

The chain is built from TRBV4-1 and TRBJ1-1; D ambiguous. The TCR originated in a human donor in good health (CMV status not recorded). Some clones in this sample may be carry-over from other donors' samples. The sample in question was CD8+ T cells from cultured PBMCs, obtained from culture after CMV antigen stimulation. Written as DNA, the CDR3 is TGCGCCAGCAGCCAGACGCAGAACACTGAAGCTTTCTTT. As protein: CASSQTQNTEAFF.